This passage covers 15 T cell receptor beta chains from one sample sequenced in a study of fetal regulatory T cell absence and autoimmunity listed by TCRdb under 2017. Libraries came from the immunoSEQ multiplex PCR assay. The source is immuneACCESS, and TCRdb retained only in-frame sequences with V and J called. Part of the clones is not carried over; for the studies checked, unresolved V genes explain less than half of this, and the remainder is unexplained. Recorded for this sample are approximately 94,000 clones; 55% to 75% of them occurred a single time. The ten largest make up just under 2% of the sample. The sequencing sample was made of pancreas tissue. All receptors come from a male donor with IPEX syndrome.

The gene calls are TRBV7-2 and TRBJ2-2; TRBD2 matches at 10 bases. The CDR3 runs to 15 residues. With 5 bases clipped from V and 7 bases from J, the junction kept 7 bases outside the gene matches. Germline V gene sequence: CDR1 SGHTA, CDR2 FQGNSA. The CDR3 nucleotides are TGTGCCAGCAGCGTCCGACTAGCGGGCGACGGGGAGCTGTTTTTT. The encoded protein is CASSVRLAGDGELFF. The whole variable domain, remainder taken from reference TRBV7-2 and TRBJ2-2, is GAGVSQSPSNKVTEKGKDVELRCDPISGHTALYWYRQSLGQGLEFLIYFQGNSAPDKSGLPSDRFSAERTGGSVSTLTIQRTQQEDSAVYLCASSVRLAGDGELFFGEGSRLTVL.

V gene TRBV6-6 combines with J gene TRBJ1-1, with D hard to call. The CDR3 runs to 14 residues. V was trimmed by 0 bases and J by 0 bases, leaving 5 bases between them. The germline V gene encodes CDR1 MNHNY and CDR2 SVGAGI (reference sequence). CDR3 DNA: TGTGCCAGCAGTTACTCAGGCATGAACACTGAAGCTTTCTTT. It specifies CASSYSGMNTEAFF.

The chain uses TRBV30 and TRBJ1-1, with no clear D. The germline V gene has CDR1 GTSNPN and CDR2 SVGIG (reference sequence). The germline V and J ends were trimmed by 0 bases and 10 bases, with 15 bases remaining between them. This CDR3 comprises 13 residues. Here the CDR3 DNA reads TGTGCCTGGAGTGTACTCGGCGGCCAGGCAGCTTTCTTT. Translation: CAWSVLGGQAAFF. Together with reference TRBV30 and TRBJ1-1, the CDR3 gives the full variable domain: SQTIHQWPATLVQPVGSPLSLECTVEGTSNPNLYWYRQAAGRGLQLLFYSVGIGQISSEVPQNLSASRPQDRQFILSSKKLLLSDSGFYLCAWSVLGGQAAFFGQGTRLTVV.

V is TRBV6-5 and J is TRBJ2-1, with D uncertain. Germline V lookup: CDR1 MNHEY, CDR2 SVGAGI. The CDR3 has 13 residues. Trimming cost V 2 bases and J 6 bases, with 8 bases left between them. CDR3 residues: CASSYTHANEQFF. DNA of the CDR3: TGTGCCAGCAGTTACACTCACGCCAATGAGCAGTTCTTC.

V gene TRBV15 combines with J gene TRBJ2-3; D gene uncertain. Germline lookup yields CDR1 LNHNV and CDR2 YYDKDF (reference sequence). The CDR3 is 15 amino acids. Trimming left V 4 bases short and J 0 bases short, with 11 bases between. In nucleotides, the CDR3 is TGTGCCACCAGCACCACGCAGGTTAGCACAGATACGCAGTATTTT. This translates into CATSTTQVSTDTQYF.

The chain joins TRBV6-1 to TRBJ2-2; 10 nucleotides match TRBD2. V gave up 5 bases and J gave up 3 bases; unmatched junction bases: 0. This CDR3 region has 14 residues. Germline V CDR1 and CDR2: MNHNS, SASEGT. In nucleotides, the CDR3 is TGTGCCAGCAGTCTAGCGGGGGACACCGGGGAGCTGTTTTTT. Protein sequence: CASSLAGDTGELFF.

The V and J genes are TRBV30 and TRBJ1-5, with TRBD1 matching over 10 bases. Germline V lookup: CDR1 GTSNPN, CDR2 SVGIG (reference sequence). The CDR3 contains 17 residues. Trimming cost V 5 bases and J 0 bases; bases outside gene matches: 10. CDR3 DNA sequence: TGTGCCTGGGCCCCCGGGACAGGGGCCTTTAGCAATCAGCCCCAGCATTTT. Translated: CAWAPGTGAFSNQPQHF.

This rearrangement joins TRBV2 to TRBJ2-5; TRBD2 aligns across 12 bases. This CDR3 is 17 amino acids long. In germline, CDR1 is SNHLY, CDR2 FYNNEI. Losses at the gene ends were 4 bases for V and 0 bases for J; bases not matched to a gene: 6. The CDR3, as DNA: TGTGCCAGCAGTGTTTTGGGACTAGCGGGTGACCAAGAGACCCAGTACTTC. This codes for CASSVLGLAGDQETQYF.

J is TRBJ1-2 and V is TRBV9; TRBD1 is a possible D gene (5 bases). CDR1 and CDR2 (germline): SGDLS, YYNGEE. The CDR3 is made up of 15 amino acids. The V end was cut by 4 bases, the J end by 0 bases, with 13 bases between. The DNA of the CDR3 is TGTGCCAGCAGCCCCGTCGGGACTGCTAACTATGGCTACACCTTC. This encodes CASSPVGTANYGYTF.

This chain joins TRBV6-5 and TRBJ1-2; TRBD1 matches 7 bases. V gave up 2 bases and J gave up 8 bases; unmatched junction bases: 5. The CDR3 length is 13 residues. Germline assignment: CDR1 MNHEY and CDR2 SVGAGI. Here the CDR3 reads CASSYRQGRGYTF. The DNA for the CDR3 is TGTGCCAGCAGTTACAGACAGGGACGCGGCTACACCTTC.

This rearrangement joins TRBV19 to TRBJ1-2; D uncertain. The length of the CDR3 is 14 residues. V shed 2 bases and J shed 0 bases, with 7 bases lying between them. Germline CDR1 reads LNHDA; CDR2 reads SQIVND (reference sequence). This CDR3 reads CASSITVTNYGYTF. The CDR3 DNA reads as TGTGCCAGTAGTATAACAGTTACTAACTATGGCTACACCTTC.

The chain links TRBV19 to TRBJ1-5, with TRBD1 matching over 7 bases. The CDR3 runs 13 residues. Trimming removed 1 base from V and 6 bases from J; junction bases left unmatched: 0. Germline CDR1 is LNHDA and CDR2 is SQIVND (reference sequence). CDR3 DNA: TGTGCCAGTAGTATAGCAGGGGGTCAGCCCCAGCATTTT. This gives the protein CASSIAGGQPQHF. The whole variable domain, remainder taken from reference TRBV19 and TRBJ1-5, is DGGITQSPKYLFRKEGQNVTLSCEQNLNHDAMYWYRQDPGQGLRLIYYSQIVNDFQKGDIAEGYSVSREKKESFPLTVTSAQKNPTAFYLCASSIAGGQPQHFGDGTRLSIL.

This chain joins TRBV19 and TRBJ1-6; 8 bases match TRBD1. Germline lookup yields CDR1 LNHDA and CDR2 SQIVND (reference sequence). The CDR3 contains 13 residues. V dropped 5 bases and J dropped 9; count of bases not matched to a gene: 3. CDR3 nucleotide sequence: TGTGCCAGTAGTCCCGGACAGGGTTCACCCCTCCACTTT. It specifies CASSPGQGSPLHF.

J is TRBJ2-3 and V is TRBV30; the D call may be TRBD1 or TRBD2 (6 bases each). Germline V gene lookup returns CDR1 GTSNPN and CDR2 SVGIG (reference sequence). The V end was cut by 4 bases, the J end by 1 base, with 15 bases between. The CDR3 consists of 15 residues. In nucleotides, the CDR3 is TGTGCCTGGATTCGGCTGAGGGGGGGCACAGATACGCAGTATTTT. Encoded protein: CAWIRLRGGTDTQYF. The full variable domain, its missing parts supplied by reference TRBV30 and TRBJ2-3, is SQTIHQWPATLVQPVGSPLSLECTVEGTSNPNLYWYRQAAGRGLQLLFYSVGIGQISSEVPQNLSASRPQDRQFILSSKKLLLSDSGFYLCAWIRLRGGTDTQYFGPGTRLTVL.

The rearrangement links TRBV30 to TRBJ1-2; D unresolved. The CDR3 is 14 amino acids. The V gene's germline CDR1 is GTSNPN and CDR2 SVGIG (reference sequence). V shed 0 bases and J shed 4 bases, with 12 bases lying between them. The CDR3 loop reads CAWSVRQARYGYTF. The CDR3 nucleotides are TGTGCCTGGAGTGTACGGCAGGCTCGCTATGGCTACACCTTC.